The clone carrying this TCR beta chain was seen more than once but under ten times. Its specificity is unknown. Individuals selected for sequencing had exhibited CD8+CD57+ cell expansion on flow cytometry. For CDR3 and TCR beta VDJ profiling, genomic DNA was the template used. TCRdb redid the calling of the reads with MiXCR, one entry per CDR3 protein. The sample has under 200,000 distinct CDR3 sequences, approximately 52% seen once; the top ten hold roughly 1.8%. The ends were cut back, 1 base at V and 2 bases at J, with 9 bases in the middle. Germline V lookup: CDR1 ENHRY, CDR2 SYGVKD. The CDR3 length is 14 residues. These data belong to a study of CD8+CD57+ T cells in acquired aplastic anemia. Study findings and constraints: Sharing between patients and controls was observed for twenty-nine CD8+ CDR3 sequences.

The origin of this receptor is a human donor with aplastic anemia. The chain carries TRBV10-3 and TRBJ2-7, with no clear D. Sequenced material: sorted CD4+, CD8+, or CD8+CD57+ T cells (not recorded which) from PBMCs. CDR3 DNA: TGTGCCATCAGTGAGTTGGTAGGAACCTACGAGCAGTACTTC. Protein: CAISELVGTYEQYF.